This is a list of T cell receptor beta chains from one sample in a study of OX40 agonist ivuxolimab in advanced cancers. Only in-frame clones appear in the TCRdb table, and some are missing; sequencing was by immunoSEQ multiplex PCR. The table shows fewer than 55,000 clones, with 80% occurring only once. Sequenced here: CD4+ or CD8+ T cells sorted from blood, sampled in a trial of the OX40 agonist ivuxolimab. The receptors originated from an adult with an advanced solid tumor such as melanoma, head and neck, liver or kidney cancer. The CDR3 runs from the conserved cysteine through the conserved F or W.

TRBJ1-3	TRBV6-1	CASRTTGFGNTIYF
TRBJ2-7	TRBV7-2	CASSLRQGSYEQYF
TRBJ2-7	TRBV27	CASRTNLGMEVEQYF
TRBJ2-1	TRBV27	CASSLVGGGLYNEQFF
TRBJ2-7	TRBV27	CASSLAHSYEQYF
TRBJ2-1	TRBV2	CASSVLRDGGEQFF
TRBJ2-7	TRBV27	CASSFSFLDEQYF
TRBJ1-1	TRBV11-1	CASSDERDTEAFF
TRBJ1-2	TRBV19	CASSAGVELNGYTF
TRBJ1-3	TRBV15	CATSVGNTIYF
TRBJ1-5	TRBV7-2	CASSLGGGRSNQPQHF
TRBJ2-3	TRBV30	CAWSTGGLTDTQYF
TRBJ1-1	TRBV18	CASSPPARETEAFF
TRBJ2-1	TRBV4-2	CASRGLSSSSYNEQFF
TRBJ1-1	TRBV6-5	CASRDEGAGTEAFF
TRBJ1-1	TRBV6-5	CASSYSSHSALIVAFF
TRBJ2-3	TRBV19	CASSIQTGGWTDTQYF
TRBJ2-3	TRBV19	CASSIEPRDTQYF
TRBJ2-7	TRBV15	CATSRGRSYEQYF
TRBJ2-1	TRBV19	CASSIGTSGRPPYNEQFF
TRBJ2-1	TRBV4-2	CASSQAGTSNEQFF
TRBJ2-5	TRBV2	CASDGEETQYF
TRBJ1-2	TRBV19	CASSIDGAYYGYTF
TRBJ1-6	TRBV30	CACYRGGNSPLHF
TRBJ2-1	TRBV5-1	CASSLDWDPYNEQFF
TRBJ1-2	TRBV30	CAWSLGGNGYTF
TRBJ2-6	TRBV10-3	CAISESGYREPTGANVLTF
TRBJ1-1	TRBV18	CASSPQGQGAPDTEAFF
TRBJ2-5	TRBV5-1	CASSLDPFAGGPETQYF
TRBJ2-3	TRBV9	CASSAKGLAGPTDTQYF
TRBJ2-3	TRBV4-3	CASSQDQGAGWTDTQYF
TRBJ2-1	TRBV10-1	CASSETAASGSYEQFF
TRBJ2-1	TRBV29-1	CSVVTGASYNEQFF
TRBJ2-7	TRBV13	CASSPRNFRGGRINYEQYF
TRBJ2-6	TRBV19	CASIPGQGFPGANVLTF
TRBJ2-5	TRBV30	CASHGTRGDETQYF
TRBJ1-2	TRBV5-6	CASSSYSTAGGYTF
TRBJ2-3	TRBV5-4	CASSLFYTDTQYF
TRBJ1-5	TRBV12-5	CASGLSQYNSNQPQHF
TRBJ2-7	TRBV5-4	CASSLRQSLEQYF
TRBJ2-3	TRBV5-1	CASSLNPLGTDTQYF
TRBJ2-3	TRBV6-1	CASTRSLTDTQYF
TRBJ1-5	TRBV19	CASGGPYNQPQHF
TRBJ2-3	TRBV28	CASSPGLAGATDTQYF
TRBJ2-3	TRBV4-3	CASSQNPGTRVTQYF
TRBJ2-5	TRBV2	CASSGDAEETQYF
TRBJ2-2	TRBV7-9	CASSFGGRNTGELFF
TRBJ1-5	TRBV5-1	CASSLTGGGNQPQHF
TRBJ2-5	TRBV5-1	CASSLVGEETQYF
TRBJ1-5	TRBV30	CAWSEDRSNQPQHF
TRBJ2-7	TRBV5-1	CASSSSPGTTYEQYF
TRBJ2-5	TRBV30	CAWNRRERETQYF
TRBJ1-4	TRBV30	CAWSVPPNEKLFF